This passage covers 22 T cell receptor beta chains from one sample sequenced in a study of shared clonotypes between healthy human individuals. Sequenced by immunoSEQ multiplex PCR; TCRdb stores in-frame clones only, minus some. The sample shows a few million clones, 85% to 95% of them seen only once. Input material: naive CD4+ T cells from PBMCs. Subset reported: CD45RA+ positively selected. The receptors were gathered from a man in his late teens or twenties in good health. Some clones in this sample may be carry-over from other donors' samples.

This clone has a single count. This chain uses TRBV28 with TRBJ1-4; D not resolved. The CDR3 length is 15 residues. Germline V lookup: CDR1 MDHEN, CDR2 SYDVKM. Trimming stripped 3 bases from V and 8 bases from J, with 16 bases between. The CDR3: CASSFITSGGEKLFF. The CDR3 coding sequence is TGTGCCAGCAGTTTTATTACGTCAGGCGGGGAAAAACTGTTTTTT.

For this clone: This sample includes further DNA sequences coding for the same CDR3. The chain links TRBV19 to TRBJ1-4; D gene uncertain. V dropped 4 bases and J dropped 5 bases, with 2 bases sitting between them. Germline loops: CDR1 LNHDA, CDR2 SQIVND (reference sequence). The CDR3 covers 11 residues. The CDR3 nucleotides read TGTGCCAGTAGTAGGAATGAAAAACTGTTTTTT. Its protein product is CASSRNEKLFF.

J is TRBJ1-3 and V is TRBV28, with 9 bases fitting TRBD1. J gave up 8 bases and V 10 bases, and 15 bases lay outside the gene matches. Germline-derived CDR1 and CDR2 are MDHEN and SYDVKM. There are 15 residues in the CDR3. The CDR3 region has the DNA TGTGCCACCACAAGACCGGGACAGGGTGAACACACCATATATTTT. Encoded protein: CATTRPGQGEHTIYF.

The chain combines TRBV10-3 with TRBJ2-7, with a possible D match to TRBD1 (5 bases). Looked up from germline, CDR1 is ENHRY and CDR2 is SYGVKD. The V gene lost 7 bases and the J gene lost 3 bases, with 10 bases spanning the gap. The CDR3 contains 12 residues. The CDR3 DNA sequence: TGTGCCATCAAAGGGGATAACTACGAGCAGTACTTC. It is translated as CAIKGDNYEQYF.

The rearrangement links TRBV12-5 to TRBJ1-2, with D possibly matching TRBD1 (5 bases). Germline CDR1 reads LGHNT; CDR2 reads FRNRAP. V was pared by 5 bases and J by 4 bases, with 17 bases between. There are 15 residues in the CDR3. CDR3 sequence reads: CASGQGQGKTYGYTF. CDR3 coding DNA: TGTGCTAGTGGTCAAGGGCAGGGAAAGACCTATGGCTACACCTTC. The full variable domain, in which reference TRBV12-5 and TRBJ1-2 provide the parts outside the CDR3, is DARVTQTPRHKVTEMGQEVTMRCQPILGHNTVFWYRQTMMQGLELLAYFRNRAPLDDSGMPKDRFSAEMPDATLATLKIQPSEPRDSAVYFCASGQGQGKTYGYTFGSGTRLTVV.

The J gene is TRBJ1-4, the V gene TRBV28; D ambiguous. Trimming left V 5 bases short and J 5 bases short, with 21 bases between. Per the germline V gene, CDR1 is MDHEN and CDR2 is SYDVKM. This CDR3 is built from 17 residues. CDR3: CASSPPFFFERNEKLFF. The CDR3 region has the DNA TGTGCCAGCAGTCCCCCCTTCTTCTTTGAACGGAATGAAAAACTGTTTTTT.

The V and J genes are TRBV25-1 and TRBJ2-1, with 13 bases that match TRBD2. Germline V gene sequence: CDR1 MGHDK, CDR2 SYGVNS. With 2 bases clipped from V and 1 base from J, the junction kept 5 bases outside the gene matches. The CDR3 sequence is 18 residues long. The CDR3 region has the DNA TGTGCCAGCAGTGAAGCCCGGACTAGCGGGAGTTCCTACAATGAGCAGTTCTTC. As protein: CASSEARTSGSSYNEQFF.

The chain has TRBV14 and TRBJ2-7; D not resolved. With 1 base removed from V and 6 bases from J, the gap between germline ends came to 13 bases. The CDR3 has 14 amino acids. Germline V lookup: CDR1 SGHDN, CDR2 FVKESK. CDR3 region: CASSQGYWGGEQYF. CDR3 DNA sequence: TGTGCCAGCAGCCAAGGTTACTGGGGTGGCGAGCAGTACTTC.

The rearrangement uses TRBV7-9 and TRBJ2-3; the match to TRBD1 covers 9 bases. V was clipped by 4 bases and J by 7 bases; unmatched bases: 6. Germline V gene sequence: CDR1 SEHNR, CDR2 FQNEAQ (reference sequence). The CDR3 sequence is 14 residues long. For the CDR3, the DNA is TGTGCCAGCAGCTCTGGGACAGGGTCATATACGCAGTATTTT. This translates into CASSSGTGSYTQYF.

This sequence joins TRBV7-2 and TRBJ1-3, with TRBD1 as a possible D gene (6 bases). Trimming stripped 1 base from V and 0 bases from J, with 10 bases between. This CDR3 comprises 16 residues. Germline lookup yields CDR1 SGHTA and CDR2 FQGNSA. The DNA of the CDR3 is TGTGCCAGCAGCTTAGAGGGGGTTGTCTCTGGAAACACCATATATTTT. It translates to CASSLEGVVSGNTIYF.

V gene TRBV29-1 combines with J gene TRBJ2-3, with 11 nucleotides matching TRBD1. V lost 1 base to trimming and J lost 7 bases; unmatched junction nucleotides: 7. Germline loops: CDR1 SQVTM, CDR2 ANQGSEA. The length of the CDR3 is 15 residues. The CDR3 DNA sequence: TGCAGCGTTGAAGGGGGACAGGGGGTTATGAATACGCAGTATTTT. Its translation is CSVEGGQGVMNTQYF.

This chain joins TRBV5-1 and TRBJ1-4, with 11 bases aligning to TRBD1. CDR3 size: 14 residues. The J segment lost 7 bases and the V segment lost 7 bases, leaving 6 bases of the junction unmatched. The germline V gene encodes CDR1 SGHRS and CDR2 YFSETQ. In DNA, the CDR3 is TGCGCCAGCGGACAGGGGGCCAGAGGTGAAAAACTGTTTTTT. It yields the protein CASGQGARGEKLFF.

The sample holds one count of this clone. The CDR3 region is CASSESTRSTEAFF. Written as DNA, the CDR3 is TGTGCCAGCAGTGAATCGACCCGTAGCACTGAAGCTTTCTTT. This chain joins TRBV2 and TRBJ1-1; the D is unclear. V was cut by 2 bases and J by 4 bases, with 11 bases left in between. The CDR3 is 14 amino acids. Germline CDR1 SNHLY, CDR2 FYNNEI.

This chain connects TRBV30 to TRBJ2-1; D is perhaps TRBD1 (7 bases). The CDR3 has 15 residues. Germline CDR1 GTSNPN, CDR2 SVGIG (reference sequence). The ends were cut back, 3 bases at V and 7 bases at J, with 19 bases in the middle. In nucleotides, the CDR3 is TGTGCCTGGAGAAGTCCAGGGGGGCCCTCTAATGAGCAGTTCTTC. It codes for CAWRSPGGPSNEQFF. The full variable domain, rest sourced from reference TRBV30 and TRBJ2-1, is SQTIHQWPATLVQPVGSPLSLECTVEGTSNPNLYWYRQAAGRGLQLLFYSVGIGQISSEVPQNLSASRPQDRQFILSSKKLLLSDSGFYLCAWRSPGGPSNEQFFGPGTRLTVL.

About this clone itself: Distinct nucleotide sequences in the sample also encode this CDR3. The gene calls are TRBV11-2 and TRBJ2-1; D remains unclear. Germline CDR1 reads SGHAT; CDR2 reads FQNNGV. This CDR3 is built from 14 residues. Trimming took off 0 bases at V and 0 bases at J, with 3 bases between the two ends. The CDR3 reads CASSLDGSYNEQFF. The CDR3 DNA is TGTGCCAGCAGCTTAGACGGCTCCTACAATGAGCAGTTCTTC.

The V and J genes are TRBV5-4 and TRBJ2-3, with 9 bases that match TRBD2. CDR3 size: 18 residues. Germline V gene lookup returns CDR1 SGHNT and CDR2 YYREEE (reference sequence). The ends lost 4 bases at V and 0 bases at J; junction bases unmatched: 12. The CDR3 loop reads CASSTGTSRIRSTDTQYF. The CDR3 DNA follows: TGTGCCAGCAGCACGGGGACTAGCCGAATACGTAGCACAGATACGCAGTATTTT.

This sequence joins TRBV11-2 and TRBJ2-7; 9 bases agree with TRBD1. Trimming removed 5 bases from V and 9 bases from J; junction bases left unmatched: 8. The CDR3 runs 13 residues. CDR1 and CDR2 (germline): SGHAT, FQNNGV. The CDR3 sequence is CASSTGQGWGQYF. CDR3 nucleotide sequence: TGTGCCAGCAGCACCGGACAGGGGTGGGGGCAGTACTTC.

The CDR3 nucleotides read TGTGCCAGCAACATCAACACAGGGTTTGACACTGAAGCTTTCTTT. It encodes CASNINTGFDTEAFF. The V gene is TRBV5-4, the J gene TRBJ1-1; a weak D match, TRBD1 (6 bases). The CDR3 contains 15 residues. The germline CDR1 and CDR2 sequences are SGHNT and YYREEE (reference sequence). Trimming removed 6 bases from V and 3 bases from J, with 18 bases in between.

This chain links TRBV29-1 with TRBJ2-5, with TRBD2 matching 7 bases. V was pared by 4 bases and J by 5 bases, with 13 bases of the junction left unmatched. Looked up from germline, CDR1 is SQVTM and CDR2 is ANQGSEA. The length of the CDR3 is 15 residues. The CDR3 sequence is CSVVRGRGAGETQYF. CDR3 DNA: TGCAGCGTTGTAAGAGGGCGGGGAGCGGGGGAGACCCAGTACTTC.

This clone was recorded only once. V and J are TRBV18 and TRBJ2-3; D call uncertain. Germline lookup yields CDR1 KGHSH and CDR2 LQKENI. V was cut by 4 bases and J by 5 bases, with 7 bases left in between. This CDR3 has 12 amino acids. This CDR3 is CASSLLEDTQYF. The CDR3 DNA follows: TGTGCCAGCTCACTCCTAGAAGATACGCAGTATTTT.

This clone was observed a handful of times. The same CDR3 also results from other DNA sequences found in this sample. The rearrangement links TRBV18 to TRBJ2-2; no reliable D call. V dropped 0 bases and J dropped 1 base, with 0 bases sitting between them. This CDR3 contains 13 residues. The germline V gene has CDR1 KGHSH and CDR2 LQKENI. CDR3 in amino acids: CASSPPNTGELFF. The CDR3 DNA is TGTGCCAGCTCACCACCGAACACCGGGGAGCTGTTTTTT. Full variable domain (rest looked up from reference TRBV18 and TRBJ2-2): NAGVMQNPRHLVRRRGQEARLRCSPMKGHSHVYWYRQLPEEGLKFMVYLQKENIIDESGMPKERFSAEFPKEGPSILRIQQVVRGDSAAYFCASSPPNTGELFFGEGSRLTVL.

The chain joins TRBV19 to TRBJ1-2; TRBD1 aligns across 7 bases. The CDR3 extends over 19 amino acids. Trimming at V came to 3 bases and at J to 7 bases, leaving 23 bases not matched to a gene. Germline V lookup: CDR1 LNHDA, CDR2 SQIVND (reference sequence). CDR3 coding DNA: TGTGCCAGTAGTATGATGGGACAGAGATCGCTCGGCGGTGGTGGTGGCTACACCTTC. Translated: CASSMMGQRSLGGGGGYTF.